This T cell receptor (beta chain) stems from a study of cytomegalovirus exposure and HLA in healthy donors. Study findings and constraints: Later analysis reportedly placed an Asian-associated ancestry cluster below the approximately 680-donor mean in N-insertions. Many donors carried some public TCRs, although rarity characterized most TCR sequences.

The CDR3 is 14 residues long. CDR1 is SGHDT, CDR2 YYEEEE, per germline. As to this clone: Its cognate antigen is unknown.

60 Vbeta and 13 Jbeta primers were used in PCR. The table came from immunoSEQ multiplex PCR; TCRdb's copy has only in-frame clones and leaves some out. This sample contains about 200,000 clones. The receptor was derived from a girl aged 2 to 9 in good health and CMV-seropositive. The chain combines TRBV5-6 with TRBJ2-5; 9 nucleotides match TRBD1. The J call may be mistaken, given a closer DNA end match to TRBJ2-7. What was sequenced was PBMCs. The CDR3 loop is CASSPRDRAYEQYF. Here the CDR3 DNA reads TGTGCCAGCAGCCCCCGGGACAGGGCTTACGAGCAGTACTTC.